This entry lists 27 T cell receptor beta chains sequenced from one sample in a study of blood T cell repertoires in COVID-19. Assay used: immunoSEQ multiplex PCR; TCRdb lists only in-frame clones, some missing. The data hold approximately 140,000 clones, with about 90% observed a single time. Sequencing was done on a sample of peripheral blood. These receptors were obtained from a man between 60 and 75 years old with active or convalescent COVID-19.

In its sample, this clone was seen once. Within the sample, other DNA sequences also encode this same CDR3. The chain couples TRBV28 to TRBJ2-7; TRBD1 agrees at 8 bases. V lost 2 bases, J lost 0 bases, and 0 bases stayed unmatched. The CDR3 loop spans 14 amino acids. CDR1 is MDHEN, CDR2 SYDVKM, per germline. Here the CDR3 DNA reads TGTGCCAGCAGTTTAGGACAGGGCTCCTACGAGCAGTACTTC. Its translation: CASSLGQGSYEQYF.

V usage is TRBV6-5 and J usage is TRBJ1-2, with 7 bases matching TRBD1. CDR3 length: 15 amino acids. The germline CDR1 and CDR2 sequences are MNHEY and SVGAGI. The trim removed 6 bases at V and 1 base at J, leaving 8 bases unmatched. This CDR3 reads CASRRPGQSNYGYTF. DNA for the CDR3: TGTGCCAGCAGAAGGCCGGGACAGAGTAACTATGGCTACACCTTC.

The chain joins TRBV19 to TRBJ2-3, with D possibly TRBD2 on 5 matching bases. The CDR3 is made up of 13 amino acids. Deletions cut 7 bases from V and 2 bases from J, with 10 bases between. Germline CDR1 is LNHDA and CDR2 is SQIVND (reference sequence). In DNA form, the CDR3 reads TGTGCCAGTATGGCAGACTACACAGATACGCAGTATTTT. Residues: CASMADYTDTQYF.

V and J are TRBV3-1 (or the pseudogene TRBV3-2) and TRBJ1-5, with 7 positions matching TRBD1. Trimming removed 6 bases from V and 7 bases from J; junction bases left unmatched: 15. The CDR3 spans 16 residues. The germline V gene encodes CDR1 LGHDT and CDR2 YNNKEL (reference sequence). Here the CDR3 DNA reads TGTGCCAGCAGTCCCGGACAGGTCCCCGCGGGCCAGCCCCAGCATTTT. Translating gives CASSPGQVPAGQPQHF.

The chain joins TRBV30 to TRBJ2-3; tentative D call: TRBD1 (5 bases). The germline gives CDR1 GTSNPN, CDR2 SVGIG (reference sequence). The CDR3 loop spans 12 amino acids. V was cut by 6 bases and J by 0 bases, with 7 bases left in between. The CDR3 loop reads CACRQSTDTQYF. Here the CDR3 DNA reads TGTGCCTGTCGACAGAGCACAGATACGCAGTATTTT.

This clone was observed once. The chain recombines TRBV4-2 with TRBJ1-2, with TRBD1 matching 8 bases. The ends lost 0 bases at V and 4 bases at J; junction bases unmatched: 10. Germline V CDR1 and CDR2: LGHNA, YNFKEQ. The CDR3 length is 17 residues. CDR3 region: CASSQDRRTGIGYGYTF. In nucleotides, the CDR3 is TGTGCCAGCAGCCAAGATAGGAGGACAGGGATCGGCTATGGCTACACCTTC.

This sequence joins TRBV28 and TRBJ1-1; no reliable D call. The CDR3 extends over 11 amino acids. CDR1 MDHEN and CDR2 SYDVKM come from the germline V gene. With 1 base removed from V and 9 bases from J, the gap between germline ends came to 6 bases. The DNA of the CDR3 is TGTGCCAGCAGTTTATACAGCAAAGCTTTCTTT. It encodes CASSLYSKAFF.

The V gene is TRBV9, the J gene TRBJ1-5; tentative D call: TRBD1 (5 bases). The CDR3 covers 15 residues. Trimming removed 2 bases at V and 2 bases at J, with 11 bases between. Germline CDR1 and CDR2: SGDLS and YYNGEE. CDR3 nucleotides: TGTGCCAGCAGCGTCACAGGATATCGCAATCAGCCCCAGCATTTT. It specifies CASSVTGYRNQPQHF. Looking up the rest from reference TRBV9 and TRBJ1-5 gives the full variable domain: DSGVTQTPKHLITATGQRVTLRCSPRSGDLSVYWYQQSLDQGLQFLIQYYNGEERAKGNILERFSAQQFPDLHSELNLSSLELGDSALYFCASSVTGYRNQPQHFGDGTRLSIL.

The J gene is TRBJ1-5, the V gene TRBV5-8; no clear D gene. CDR3 length: 15 amino acids. Trimming shortened V by 6 bases and J by 7 bases, and 20 bases separated the two germline ends. The germline gives CDR1 SGHTS, CDR2 YDEGEE. The CDR3 reads CASILLPRAGQPQHF. CDR3 DNA sequence: TGTGCCAGCATCCTCCTCCCGAGGGCGGGACAGCCCCAGCATTTT.

The rearrangement uses TRBV9 and TRBJ2-6; the match to TRBD1 covers 9 bases. Trimming removed 4 bases from V and 2 bases from J; junction bases left unmatched: 10. Germline V gives CDR1 SGDLS, CDR2 YYNGEE. The CDR3 sequence is 18 residues long. CDR3 sequence (DNA): TGTGCCAGCAGCCGGGGGACAGGGAAGGATCCTGGGGCCAACGTCCTGACTTTC. Protein sequence: CASSRGTGKDPGANVLTF. The full variable domain, with the rest looked up from reference TRBV9 and TRBJ2-6, is DSGVTQTPKHLITATGQRVTLRCSPRSGDLSVYWYQQSLDQGLQFLIQYYNGEERAKGNILERFSAQQFPDLHSELNLSSLELGDSALYFCASSRGTGKDPGANVLTFGAGSRLTVL.

The chain couples TRBV30 to TRBJ1-1, with D tentatively TRBD1 (6 bases). With 7 bases removed from V and 7 bases from J, the gap between germline ends came to 19 bases. The CDR3 is 13 amino acids. From germline, CDR1 is GTSNPN and CDR2 SVGIG (reference sequence). CDR3: CASRGGAKGEAFF. CDR3 bases: TGTGCCTCTAGGGGGGGCGCGAAGGGTGAAGCTTTCTTT.

On this clone: This CDR3 is also generated by other DNA sequences in the sample. The chain has TRBV7-8 and TRBJ1-1; D is ambiguous. CDR3 size: 14 residues. V lost 1 base and J 6 bases, leaving 12 bases between the germline ends. Germline CDR1 reads SGHVS; CDR2 reads FQNEAQ. CDR3 amino acids: CASSLVAGRAEAFF. The CDR3 DNA sequence: TGTGCCAGCAGCTTAGTAGCTGGTCGGGCTGAAGCTTTCTTT.

The chain combines TRBV11-2 with TRBJ1-3; D is possibly TRBD1 (6 bases). Trimming removed 8 bases from V and 0 bases from J, with 14 bases in between. The germline V gene encodes CDR1 SGHAT and CDR2 FQNNGV. This CDR3 spans 15 amino acids. The CDR3 sequence: CASLDRTYSGNTIYF. CDR3 sequence (DNA): TGTGCCAGCCTAGACAGGACGTACTCTGGAAACACCATATATTTT.

The V call is TRBV4-3, the J call TRBJ2-2, with 8 bases lining up with TRBD2. This CDR3 is 16 amino acids long. J lost 4 bases, V lost 5 bases, and 9 bases had no gene match. CDR1 and CDR2 (germline): LGHNA, YSLEER. CDR3 bases: TGCGCCAGCAGCGCCACTAGCGGAGCAGTCACCGGGGAGCTGTTTTTT. This gives the protein CASSATSGAVTGELFF.

The V call is TRBV19, the J call TRBJ2-4, with TRBD1 matching over 9 bases. This CDR3 comprises 15 residues. Trimming cost V 6 bases and J 6 bases; bases outside gene matches: 9. The V gene's germline CDR1 is LNHDA and CDR2 SQIVND (reference sequence). The DNA for the CDR3 is TGTGCCAGTAGCCCTTTAACGGGACAGGGAAACATTCAGTACTTC. Protein sequence: CASSPLTGQGNIQYF.

V gene TRBV5-4 combines with J gene TRBJ2-1; 15 nucleotides align to TRBD2. The CDR3 is made up of 17 amino acids. Germline loops: CDR1 SGHNT, CDR2 YYREEE (reference sequence). With 0 bases clipped from V and 7 bases from J, the junction kept 5 bases outside the gene matches. The CDR3: CASSLGGLAGGRNEQFF. Here the CDR3 DNA reads TGTGCCAGCAGCTTGGGGGGACTAGCGGGAGGAAGGAATGAGCAGTTCTTC.

The chain is built from TRBV24-1 and TRBJ2-1, with TRBD1 matching 8 bases. The CDR3 loop spans 17 amino acids. The V gene end was trimmed by 0 bases and the J gene end by 9 bases; junction bases not matched to a gene: 12. Germline assignment: CDR1 KGHDR and CDR2 SFDVKD. For the CDR3, the DNA is TGTGCCACCAGTGATTTGCACGACGGACAGGGTAGAGGTGAGCAGTTCTTC. Translating it yields CATSDLHDGQGRGEQFF.

The chain carries TRBV29-1 and TRBJ1-1, with 9 bases that match TRBD1. The J segment lost 10 bases and the V segment lost 6 bases, leaving 9 bases of the junction unmatched. The CDR3 runs to 12 residues. The germline V gene has CDR1 SQVTM and CDR2 ANQGSEA. CDR3 protein: CSVRQGVSGAFF. The CDR3 DNA sequence: TGCAGCGTCCGACAGGGGGTGAGTGGAGCTTTCTTT.

The V and J genes are TRBV11-2 and TRBJ2-2, with D maybe TRBD2 (5 bases). This CDR3 spans 16 amino acids. Germline CDR1 SGHAT, CDR2 FQNNGV. V was shortened by 6 bases and J by 2 bases, with 16 bases between the two germline ends. CDR3 amino acids: CASSSRGSANTGELFF. The CDR3 nucleotides are TGTGCCAGCAGTTCTCGCGGGTCTGCAAACACCGGGGAGCTGTTTTTT.

This chain links TRBV29-1 with TRBJ2-2, with 12 nucleotides matching TRBD1. Trimming took 6 bases from V and 7 from J; bases not matched to a gene: 9. CDR1 and CDR2 (germline): SQVTM, ANQGSEA. The CDR3 contains 15 residues. For the CDR3, the DNA is TGCAGCGTCGTCCGGGACAGGGGGCGGGTCGGGGAGCTGTTTTTT. Its protein is CSVVRDRGRVGELFF.

The genes are TRBV3-1 (or the pseudogene TRBV3-2) and TRBJ2-2; 7 positions agree with TRBD1. The V segment lost 6 bases and the J segment 3 bases; nucleotides outside the gene matches: 7. Germline lookup yields CDR1 LGHDT and CDR2 YNNKEL (reference sequence). The CDR3 consists of 15 residues. This CDR3 reads CASRHRGLDTGELFF. In DNA, the CDR3 is TGTGCCAGCAGGCACAGGGGTTTGGACACCGGGGAGCTGTTTTTT.

The J gene is TRBJ2-6, the V gene TRBV19; a possible D gene is TRBD2 (5 bases). Germline CDR1 reads LNHDA; CDR2 reads SQIVND (reference sequence). The CDR3 loop spans 14 amino acids. In DNA form, the CDR3 reads TGTGCTACGAGGGCGCAGGCTGGGGCCAACGTCCTGACTTTC. As protein: CATRAQAGANVLTF.

The chain carries TRBV28 and TRBJ1-1, with unresolved D. The CDR3 is 16 residues long. Germline lookup yields CDR1 MDHEN and CDR2 SYDVKM. V was pared by 3 bases and J by 4 bases, with 18 bases between. The CDR3 sequence: CASSFFGSGRSTEAFF. CDR3 DNA: TGTGCCAGCAGTTTTTTCGGCAGCGGGAGGAGCACTGAAGCTTTCTTT.

This chain uses TRBV7-6 with TRBJ2-5; 7 bases align to TRBD2. The V gene end was trimmed by 3 bases and the J gene end by 5 bases; junction bases not matched to a gene: 12. The CDR3 loop spans 16 amino acids. The germline V gene encodes CDR1 SGHVS and CDR2 FNYEAQ. DNA for the CDR3: TGTGCCAGCAGCTTGCGACTTAGCGGGCCTAGTGAGACCCAGTACTTC. Translation gives CASSLRLSGPSETQYF.

This clone was detected once. The chain recombines TRBV6-5 with TRBJ2-1; 9 bases fit TRBD1. Per germline, CDR1 MNHEY and CDR2 SVGAGI. The ends lost 6 bases at V and 4 bases at J; junction bases unmatched: 4. This CDR3 has 14 amino acids. The CDR3 nucleotides read TGTGCCAGCAGGGCCGGGACAGGGTACAATGAGCAGTTCTTC. Translation: CASRAGTGYNEQFF.

CDR3 DNA sequence: TGTGCCAGCAGCGTGTTACAGGGGTATGGCAATCAGCCCCAGCATTTT. Protein product: CASSVLQGYGNQPQHF. The V and J genes are TRBV7-8 and TRBJ1-5, with 7 bases identical to TRBD1. The CDR3 is 16 residues long. The J segment lost 2 bases and the V segment lost 5 bases, leaving 9 bases of the junction unmatched. CDR1 is SGHVS and CDR2 is FQNEAQ in the germline V gene.

This chain links TRBV29-1 with TRBJ1-4; 7 bases agree with TRBD1. This CDR3 comprises 15 residues. The germline gives CDR1 SQVTM, CDR2 ANQGSEA. V trimming: 4 bases; J trimming: 6 bases; junction bases outside the gene matches: 11. The CDR3 region is CSVGRQGDGYEKLFF. Here the CDR3 DNA reads TGCAGCGTTGGGCGACAGGGCGACGGATATGAAAAACTGTTTTTT.